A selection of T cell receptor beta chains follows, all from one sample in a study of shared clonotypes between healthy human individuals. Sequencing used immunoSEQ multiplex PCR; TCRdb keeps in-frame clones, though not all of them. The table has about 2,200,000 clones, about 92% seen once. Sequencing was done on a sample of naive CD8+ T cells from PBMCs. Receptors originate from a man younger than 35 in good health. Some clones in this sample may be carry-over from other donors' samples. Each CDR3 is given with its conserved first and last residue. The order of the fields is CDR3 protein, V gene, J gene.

CDR3: CASSLGWQSNQPQHF
V: TRBV28
J: TRBJ1-5

CDR3: CASSPLGGANVLTF
V: TRBV4-1
J: TRBJ2-6

CDR3: CASSLQYSLPNYSGANVLTF
V: TRBV27
J: TRBJ2-6

CDR3: CASVQGAPPYEQYF
V: TRBV5-1
J: TRBJ2-7

CDR3: CASSLSGDTEAFF
V: TRBV5-6
J: TRBJ1-1

CDR3: CASSARTGRNYEQYF
V: TRBV9
J: TRBJ2-7

CDR3: CASGLGGGSLLYEQYF
V: TRBV12-5
J: TRBJ2-7

CDR3: CASGPDWSSSYNEQFF
V: TRBV11-2
J: TRBJ2-1

CDR3: CASGPGPSSYEQYF
V: TRBV12-5
J: TRBJ2-7

CDR3: CASSWSGPPYEQYF
V: TRBV7-9
J: TRBJ2-7

CDR3: CASSRWDSFYGYTF
V: TRBV5-6
J: TRBJ1-2

CDR3: CASSQESGKETQYF
V: TRBV4-2
J: TRBJ2-5

CDR3: CATTLGQVNQPQHF
V: TRBV28
J: TRBJ1-5

CDR3: CASSSTGGRDQPQHF
V: TRBV6-5
J: TRBJ1-5

CDR3: CASRQQAGEGLFYEQYF
V: TRBV4-1
J: TRBJ2-7

CDR3: CASSLTGTSGIYNEQFF
V: TRBV13
J: TRBJ2-1

CDR3: CASSQEAGWTDTQYF
V: TRBV7-3
J: TRBJ2-3

CDR3: CASSLGWTGDTQYF
V: TRBV7-9
J: TRBJ2-3

CDR3: CASSLEGSGLYGYTF
V: TRBV5-6
J: TRBJ1-2

CDR3: CASSLLGPTGPLKTQYF
V: TRBV28
J: TRBJ2-5

CDR3: CASSGRDTWYQETQYF
V: TRBV28
J: TRBJ2-5

CDR3: CASSRRQGTAEAFF
V: TRBV7-8
J: TRBJ1-1

CDR3: CASSLELAGGEYF
V: TRBV7-8
J: TRBJ2-3

CDR3: CASSSPGHLNTEAFF
V: TRBV4-1
J: TRBJ1-1

CDR3: CASSAELNREQYF
V: TRBV5-1
J: TRBJ2-7

CDR3: CASSFSPARGQPQHF
V: TRBV28
J: TRBJ1-5

CDR3: CASSSSDNYNEQFF
V: TRBV27
J: TRBJ2-1

CDR3: CASSLAGEFGGEQFF
V: TRBV6-1
J: TRBJ2-1

CDR3: CASSWAPPFDEQFF
V: TRBV7-9
J: TRBJ2-1

CDR3: CASSQGPQRGVPYEQYF
V: TRBV4-1
J: TRBJ2-7

CDR3: CASSRIRDLQETQYF
V: TRBV4-3
J: TRBJ2-5

CDR3: CATNPNTNQPQHF
V: TRBV19
J: TRBJ1-5

CDR3: CACRLAGEYNEQFF
V: TRBV30
J: TRBJ2-1

CDR3: CASSLNRQGKSSGANVLTF
V: TRBV7-6
J: TRBJ2-6

CDR3: CASSMNEWAEQYF
V: TRBV19
J: TRBJ2-7

CDR3: CASSKDRGREAFF
V: TRBV7-6
J: TRBJ1-1

CDR3: CASSQDSSGLDGYTF
V: TRBV4-2
J: TRBJ1-2

CDR3: CAISPTGILNQPQHF
V: TRBV10-3
J: TRBJ1-5

CDR3: CASSYHDRSEQYF
V: TRBV6-5
J: TRBJ2-7

CDR3: CASRQGAYEQYF
V: TRBV6-1
J: TRBJ2-7

CDR3: CSVQGADTEAFF
V: TRBV29-1
J: TRBJ1-1

CDR3: CASSLSFPPFNEQFF
V: TRBV7-9
J: TRBJ2-1

CDR3: CASSILNGQGALYF
V: TRBV27
J: TRBJ2-7

CDR3: CASSQGSGYEQYF
V: TRBV4-1
J: TRBJ2-7